This TCR beta chain was profiled in a study of blood T cell repertoires in COVID-19. The repertoire was sequenced with immunoSEQ multiplex PCR; TCRdb's copy has only in-frame clones and lacks some. Found here are around 300,000 clones, 83% of them singletons; the top ten hold roughly 9.4%. The germline CDR1 and CDR2 sequences are LGHDT and YNNKEL (reference sequence). The CDR3 consists of 16 residues. V dropped 4 bases and J dropped 2; count of bases not matched to a gene: 7. The sequence derives from a woman aged 45-60 years who had recovered from COVID-19. V gene TRBV3-1 (or the pseudogene TRBV3-2) combines with J gene TRBJ2-2; 7 bases fit TRBD1. The sample was peripheral blood. CDR3 coding DNA: TGTGCCAGCAGCCCAAGGGGGCAGGAAAACACCGGGGAGCTGTTTTTT. Translation gives CASSPRGQENTGELFF.